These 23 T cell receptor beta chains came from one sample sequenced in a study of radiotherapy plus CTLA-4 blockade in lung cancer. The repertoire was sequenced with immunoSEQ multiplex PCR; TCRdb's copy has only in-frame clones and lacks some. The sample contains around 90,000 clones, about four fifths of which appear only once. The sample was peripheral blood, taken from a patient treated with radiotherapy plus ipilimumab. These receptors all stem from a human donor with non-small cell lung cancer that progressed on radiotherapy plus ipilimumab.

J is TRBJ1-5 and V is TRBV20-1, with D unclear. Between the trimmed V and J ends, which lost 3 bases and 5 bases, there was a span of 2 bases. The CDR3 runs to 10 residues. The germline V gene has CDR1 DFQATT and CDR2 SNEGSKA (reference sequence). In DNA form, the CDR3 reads TGCAGTGCTAGTCATCAGCCCCAGCATTTT. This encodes CSASHQPQHF.

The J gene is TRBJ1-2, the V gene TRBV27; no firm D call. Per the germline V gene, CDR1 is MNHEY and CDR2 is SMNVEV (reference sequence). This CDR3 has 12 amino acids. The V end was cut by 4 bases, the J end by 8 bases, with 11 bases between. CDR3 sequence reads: CASSSAGEGYTF. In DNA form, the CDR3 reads TGTGCCAGCAGTTCTGCCGGGGAAGGCTACACCTTC.

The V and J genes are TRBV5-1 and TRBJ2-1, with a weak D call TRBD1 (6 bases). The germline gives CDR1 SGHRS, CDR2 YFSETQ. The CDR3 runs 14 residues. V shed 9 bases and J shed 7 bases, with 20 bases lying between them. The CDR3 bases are TGCGCCACCGGAGAGCCCGGGACACAGAATGAGCAGTTCTTC. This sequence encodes CATGEPGTQNEQFF. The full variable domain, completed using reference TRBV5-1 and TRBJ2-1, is KAGVTQTPRYLIKTRGQQVTLSCSPISGHRSVSWYQQTPGQGLQFLFEYFSETQRNKGNFPGRFSGRQFSNSRSEMNVSTLELGDSALYLCATGEPGTQNEQFFGPGTRLTVL.

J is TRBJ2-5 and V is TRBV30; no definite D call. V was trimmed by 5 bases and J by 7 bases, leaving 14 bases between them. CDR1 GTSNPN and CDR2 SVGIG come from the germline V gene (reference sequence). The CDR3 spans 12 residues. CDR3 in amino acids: CAWRPVGGTQYF. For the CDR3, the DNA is TGTGCCTGGCGACCCGTGGGTGGGACCCAGTACTTC.

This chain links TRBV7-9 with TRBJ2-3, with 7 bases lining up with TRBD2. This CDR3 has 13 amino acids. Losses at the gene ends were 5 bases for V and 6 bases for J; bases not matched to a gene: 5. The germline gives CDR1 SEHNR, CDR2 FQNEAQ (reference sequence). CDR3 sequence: CASSLGGLDTQYF. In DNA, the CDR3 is TGTGCCAGCAGCCTGGGGGGGTTGGATACGCAGTATTTT.

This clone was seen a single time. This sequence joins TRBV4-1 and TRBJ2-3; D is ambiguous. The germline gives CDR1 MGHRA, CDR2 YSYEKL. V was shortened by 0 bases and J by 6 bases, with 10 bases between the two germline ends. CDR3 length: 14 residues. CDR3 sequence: CASSQDDGWDTQYF. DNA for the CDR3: TGCGCCAGCAGCCAAGATGATGGTTGGGATACGCAGTATTTT.

The chain's CDR3 is CATSREGRETQYF. In DNA, the CDR3 is TGTGCCACCAGCAGAGAGGGGCGGGAGACCCAGTACTTC. The chain combines TRBV15 with TRBJ2-5; D is perhaps TRBD1 (5 bases). V was cut by 0 bases and J by 5 bases, with 7 bases left in between. The CDR3 is 13 amino acids. Germline CDR1 and CDR2: LNHNV and YYDKDF (reference sequence).

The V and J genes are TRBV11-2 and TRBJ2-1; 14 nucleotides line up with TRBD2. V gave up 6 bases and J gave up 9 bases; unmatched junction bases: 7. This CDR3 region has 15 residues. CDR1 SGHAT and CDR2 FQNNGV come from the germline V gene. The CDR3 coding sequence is TGTGCCAGCAGTCTAACGGGACTAGCGGGGGTTGAGCAGTTCTTC. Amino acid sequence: CASSLTGLAGVEQFF.

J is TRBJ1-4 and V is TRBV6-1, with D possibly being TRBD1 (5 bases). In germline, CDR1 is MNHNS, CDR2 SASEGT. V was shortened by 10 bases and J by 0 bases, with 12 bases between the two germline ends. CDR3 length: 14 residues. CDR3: CATRGGATNEKLFF. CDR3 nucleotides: TGTGCCACCCGTGGGGGTGCAACTAATGAAAAACTGTTTTTT.

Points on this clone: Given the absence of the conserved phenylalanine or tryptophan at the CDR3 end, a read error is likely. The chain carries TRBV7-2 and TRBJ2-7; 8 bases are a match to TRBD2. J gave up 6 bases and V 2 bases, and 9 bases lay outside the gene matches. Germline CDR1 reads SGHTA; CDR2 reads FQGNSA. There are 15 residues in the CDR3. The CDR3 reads CASSLIVGGRSEQYL. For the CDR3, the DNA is TGTGCCAGCAGCTTAATAGTTGGCGGGAGGAGCGAGCAGTACCTC.

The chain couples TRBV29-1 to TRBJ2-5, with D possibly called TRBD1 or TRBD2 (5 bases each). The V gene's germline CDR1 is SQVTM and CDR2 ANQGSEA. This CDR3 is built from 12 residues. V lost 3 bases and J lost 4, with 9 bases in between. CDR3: CSVEGRRETQYF. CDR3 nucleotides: TGCAGCGTTGAGGGACGGCGAGAGACCCAGTACTTC.

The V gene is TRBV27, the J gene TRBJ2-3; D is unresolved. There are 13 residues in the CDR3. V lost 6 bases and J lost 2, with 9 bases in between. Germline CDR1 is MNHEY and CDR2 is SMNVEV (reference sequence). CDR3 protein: CASRNGLTDTQYF. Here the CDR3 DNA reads TGTGCCAGCAGAAACGGGCTCACAGATACGCAGTATTTT.

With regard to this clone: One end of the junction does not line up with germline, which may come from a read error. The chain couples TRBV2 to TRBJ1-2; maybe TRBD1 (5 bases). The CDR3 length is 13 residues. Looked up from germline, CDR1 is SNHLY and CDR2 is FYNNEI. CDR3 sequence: CASSVGPAGRLAF. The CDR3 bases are TGTGCCAGCAGTGTGGGGCCAGCCGGGCGACTAGCCTTC.

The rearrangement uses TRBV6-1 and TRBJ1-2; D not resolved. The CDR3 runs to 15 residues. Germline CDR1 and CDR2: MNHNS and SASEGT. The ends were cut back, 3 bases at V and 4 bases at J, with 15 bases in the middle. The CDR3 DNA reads TGTGCCAGCAGTGAGTCCCGGGCAGCAAGCTATGGCTACACCTTC. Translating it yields CASSESRAASYGYTF.

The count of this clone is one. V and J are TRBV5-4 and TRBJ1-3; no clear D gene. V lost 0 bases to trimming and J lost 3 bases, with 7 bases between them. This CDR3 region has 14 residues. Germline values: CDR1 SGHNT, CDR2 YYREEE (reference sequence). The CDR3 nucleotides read TGTGCCAGCAGCTTGGAGAGTCTTGGAAACACCATATATTTT. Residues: CASSLESLGNTIYF.

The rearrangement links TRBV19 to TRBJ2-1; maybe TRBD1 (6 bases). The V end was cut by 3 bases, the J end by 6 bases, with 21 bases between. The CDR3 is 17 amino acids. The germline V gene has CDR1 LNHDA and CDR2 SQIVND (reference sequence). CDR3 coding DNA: TGTGCCAGTAGTATTTCGGCGACAGGAAGAATCTTCAATGAGCAGTTCTTC. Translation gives CASSISATGRIFNEQFF.

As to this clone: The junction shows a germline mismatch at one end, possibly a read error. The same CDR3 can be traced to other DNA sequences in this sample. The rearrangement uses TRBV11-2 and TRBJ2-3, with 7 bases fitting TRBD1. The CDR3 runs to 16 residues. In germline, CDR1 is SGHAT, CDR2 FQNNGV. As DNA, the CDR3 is TGCGCCAGCAGCTTAATGGGGACAGCAAGCACAGATACGCAGTATTTT. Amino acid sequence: CASSLMGTASTDTQYF.

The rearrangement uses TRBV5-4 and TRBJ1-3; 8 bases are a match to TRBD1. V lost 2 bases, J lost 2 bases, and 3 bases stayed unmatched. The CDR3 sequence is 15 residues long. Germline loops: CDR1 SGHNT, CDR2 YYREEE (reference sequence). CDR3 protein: CASSLAGQAGNTIYF. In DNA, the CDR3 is TGTGCCAGCAGCTTAGCGGGACAGGCTGGAAACACCATATATTTT.

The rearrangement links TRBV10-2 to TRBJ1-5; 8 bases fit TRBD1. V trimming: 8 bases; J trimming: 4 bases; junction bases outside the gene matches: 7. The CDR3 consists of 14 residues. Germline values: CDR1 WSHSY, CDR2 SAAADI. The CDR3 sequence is CASGGQGGNQPQHF. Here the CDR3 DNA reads TGCGCCAGCGGCGGACAGGGTGGGAATCAGCCCCAGCATTTT.

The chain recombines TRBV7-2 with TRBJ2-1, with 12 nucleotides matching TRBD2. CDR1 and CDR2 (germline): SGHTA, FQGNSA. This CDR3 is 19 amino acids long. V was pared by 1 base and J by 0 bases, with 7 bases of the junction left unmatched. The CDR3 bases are TGTGCCAGCAGCTTAGGAAGACTAGCGGGAGTGAGCTCCTACAATGAGCAGTTCTTC. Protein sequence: CASSLGRLAGVSSYNEQFF. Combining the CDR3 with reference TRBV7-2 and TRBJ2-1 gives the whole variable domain GAGVSQSPSNKVTEKGKDVELRCDPISGHTALYWYRQSLGQGLEFLIYFQGNSAPDKSGLPSDRFSAERTGGSVSTLTIQRTQQEDSAVYLCASSLGRLAGVSSYNEQFFGPGTRLTVL.

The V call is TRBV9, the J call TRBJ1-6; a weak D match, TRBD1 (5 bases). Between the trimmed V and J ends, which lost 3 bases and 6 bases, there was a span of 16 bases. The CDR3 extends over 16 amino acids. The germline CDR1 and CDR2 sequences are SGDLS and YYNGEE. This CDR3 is CASSESLGGFNSPLHF. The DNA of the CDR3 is TGTGCCAGCAGCGAGAGTTTGGGGGGGTTTAATTCACCCCTCCACTTT.

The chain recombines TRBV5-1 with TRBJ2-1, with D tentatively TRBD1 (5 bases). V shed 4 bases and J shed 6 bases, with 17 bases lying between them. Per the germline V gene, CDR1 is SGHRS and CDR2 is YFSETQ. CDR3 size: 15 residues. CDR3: CASSLTGERFNEQFF. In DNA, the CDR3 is TGCGCCAGCAGCCTCACAGGTGAGAGATTCAATGAGCAGTTCTTC.

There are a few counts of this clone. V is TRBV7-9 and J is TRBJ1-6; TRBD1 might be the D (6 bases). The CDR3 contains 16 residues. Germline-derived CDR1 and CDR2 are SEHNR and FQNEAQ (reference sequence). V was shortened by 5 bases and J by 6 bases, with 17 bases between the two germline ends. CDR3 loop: CASSAPVTGVNSPLHF. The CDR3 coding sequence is TGTGCCAGCAGCGCCCCCGTGACAGGAGTTAATTCACCCCTCCACTTT.